This T cell receptor beta chain was captured by sequencing in a study of T-cell memory formation after mild COVID-19. On this clonotype itself: Its antigen is unidentified.

TCRdb redid the calling of the 5' RACE reads with MiXCR, one entry per CDR3 protein. Among about 350,000 distinct CDR3 sequences listed, roughly 13% were seen once. Germline loops: CDR1 MNHEY, CDR2 SVGEGT. The CDR3 has 15 residues. V lost 5 bases and J 5 bases, leaving 15 bases between the germline ends. Study conclusions and caveats: Memory sampled before infection contained some responding clones, suggesting cross-reactive memory joined. Clones which contracted sat mainly in CM and EM if CD4+, and in EMRA if CD8+.

The receptor was derived from a man younger than 35 who had mild COVID-19 (a few samples of this study predate the infection). Cell type and time point are not known. The sequenced sample consisted of PBMCs or a T cell subset sorted from them (not recorded which). The chain combines TRBV6-2 or TRBV6-3 with TRBJ1-4; a weak D match, TRBD1 (5 bases). The DNA of the CDR3 is TGTGCCAGCAGTCCACCCCGGGGCCTCAATGAAAAACTGTTTTTT. Protein: CASSPPRGLNEKLFF.